A selection of T cell receptor beta chains follows, all from one sample in a study of blood T cell repertoires in COVID-19. The assay was immunoSEQ multiplex PCR, and TCRdb's table has in-frame clones only and misses some. The table records 150,000 to 200,000 clones, 65% to 90% of them present only once. Sequencing input: peripheral blood. These receptors were taken from a man aged 55 to 70 with acute or convalescent COVID-19. CDR3s include the opening cysteine and the closing phenylalanine or tryptophan. A D gene is named only where the DNA matches it firmly. Rows may omit the clone size; those that give it use once, few, many or a size class.

TRBV28	once	.	TRBJ2-6	TGTGCCAGCAGCGCCGGGACACTAGGAGCTGGGGCCAACGTCCTGACTTTC	CASSAGTLGAGANVLTF
TRBV2	.	TRBD1	TRBJ1-6	TGTGCCAGCAGTGGACAGGGGTATTCACCCCTCCACTTT	CASSGQGYSPLHF
TRBV5-1	.	.	TRBJ2-7	TGCGCCAGCAGCTTGGACATCCCCTACGAGCAGTACTTC	CASSLDIPYEQYF
TRBV25-1	.	TRBD1	TRBJ2-2	TGTGCCAGCAGTGGCCGGGACAGGGGGATCAACACCGGGGAGCTGTTTTTT	CASSGRDRGINTGELFF
TRBV6-6	.	.	TRBJ1-5	TGTGCCAGCAGTTCGAATCAGCCCCAGCATTTT	CASSSNQPQHF
TRBV14	few	.	TRBJ1-2	TGTGCCAGCAGCCGGGAGGGTTATGGCTACACCTTC	CASSREGYGYTF
TRBV6-5	.	.	TRBJ1-1	TGTGCCAGCAGTCTAACCCTGAACACTGAAGCTTTCTTT	CASSLTLNTEAFF
TRBV7-9	.	.	TRBJ1-2	TGTGCCAGCAGCTTAGGGGGCACGGATTATGGCTACACCTTC	CASSLGGTDYGYTF
TRBV28	.	.	TRBJ2-6	TGTGCCAGCAGGGGGGCAGGGTCTGGGGCCAACGTCCTGACTTTC	CASRGAGSGANVLTF
TRBV5-1	.	.	TRBJ2-3	TGCGCCAGCAGCCCCCAGGATGCCGGCACAGATACGCAGTATTTT	CASSPQDAGTDTQYF
TRBV5-1	.	TRBD2	TRBJ2-3	TGCGCCAGCAGCTCCCTAGCGGGCCTCACAGATACGCAGTATTTT	CASSSLAGLTDTQYF
TRBV2	.	TRBD2	TRBJ2-3	TGTGCCACTAGGGGACTAGCGGGAGCAGATACGCAGTATTTT	CATRGLAGADTQYF
TRBV6-5	once	.	TRBJ2-3	TGTGCCAGCGCATCCGGCGGCTTTGTGGCAGATACGCAGTATTTT	CASASGGFVADTQYF
TRBV7-9	.	TRBD2	TRBJ2-5	TGTGCCAGCAGGGAAGCGGGGACCCAAGAGACCCAGTACTTC	CASREAGTQETQYF
TRBV30	.	TRBD2	TRBJ2-5	TGTGCCTGGGGACACGAGACTAGCGGGGGCCTAAGGGGGACCCAGTACTTC	CAWGHETSGGLRGTQYF
TRBV19	.	TRBD2	TRBJ2-3	TGTGCCAGTACCCGTCTCGGGGGAGGGACAGATACGCAGTATTTT	CASTRLGGGTDTQYF
TRBV4-1	few	.	TRBJ1-1	TGCGCCAGCAGCCGTGCGAGTTTGAACACTGAAGCTTTCTTT	CASSRASLNTEAFF
TRBV7-9	.	TRBD2	TRBJ2-1	TGTGCCAGCAACCGACTAGCAGATGTCTACAATGAGCAGTTCTTC	CASNRLADVYNEQFF
TRBV28	.	.	TRBJ1-1	TGTGCCAGCGAGGGGGGAGGGTCGACTGAAGCTTTCTTT	CASEGGGSTEAFF
TRBV27	.	TRBD2	TRBJ2-5	TGTGCCAGCAGGAAGCGGGACGGGGTTTGGGGGACCCAGTACTTC	CASRKRDGVWGTQYF
TRBV7-2	.	TRBD2	TRBJ2-5	TGTGCCAGCAGCCCTAGACCACCGCGGGGGGGGCAAGAGACCCAGTACTTC	CASSPRPPRGGQETQYF
TRBV6-6	.	.	TRBJ1-2	TGTGCCAGCAGGTCAGGTGCCATTAGGTATGGCTACACCTTC	CASRSGAIRYGYTF
TRBV5-1	.	.	TRBJ1-4	TGCGCCAGCAGCCAATGGACCGGGGCTAATGAAAAACTGTTTTTT	CASSQWTGANEKLFF
TRBV4-1	.	TRBD1	TRBJ1-1	TGCGCCAGCAGCCCTTTCGGGACAGGTTATACTGAAGCTTTCTTT	CASSPFGTGYTEAFF
TRBV2	.	.	TRBJ1-1	TGTGCCAGCAGTCCACAGTACACTGAAGCTTTCTTT	CASSPQYTEAFF
TRBV6-1	.	TRBD1	TRBJ2-1	TGTGCCAGCAGTGAAGGACAGGGGCCTTCCTACAATGAGCAGTTCTTC	CASSEGQGPSYNEQFF
TRBV30	.	.	TRBJ2-3	TGTGCCTGGAGTGTATGGGGGGAGGCAGATACGCAGTATTTT	CAWSVWGEADTQYF
TRBV27	.	.	TRBJ2-3	TGTGCCAGCAGTACCGGGTTAGATACGCAGTATTTT	CASSTGLDTQYF
TRBV7-6	.	.	TRBJ2-6	TGTGCCAGCAGCTTAGGGCGCCGCGGAGCTATTTTCTCGGGGGCCAACGTCCTGACTTTC	CASSLGRRGAIFSGANVLTF
TRBV29-1	.	.	TRBJ2-5	TGCAGCAGTAGTCCGGAGACCCAGTACTTC	CSSSPETQYF